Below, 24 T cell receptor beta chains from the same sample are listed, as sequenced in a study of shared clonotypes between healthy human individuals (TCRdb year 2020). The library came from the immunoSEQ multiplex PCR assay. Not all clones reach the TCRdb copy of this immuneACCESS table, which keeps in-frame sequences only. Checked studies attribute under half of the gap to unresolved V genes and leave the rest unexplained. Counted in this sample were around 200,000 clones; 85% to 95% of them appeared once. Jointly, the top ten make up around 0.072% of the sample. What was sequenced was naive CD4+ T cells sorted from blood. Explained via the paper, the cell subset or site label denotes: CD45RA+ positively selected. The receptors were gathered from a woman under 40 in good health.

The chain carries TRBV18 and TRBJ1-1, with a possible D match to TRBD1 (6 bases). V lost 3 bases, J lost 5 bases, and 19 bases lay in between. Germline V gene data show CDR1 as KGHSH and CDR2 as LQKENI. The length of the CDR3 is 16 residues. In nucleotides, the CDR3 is TGTGCCAGCTCACCCCCCGGCAGCCTGAGGGGGACTGAAGCTTTCTTT. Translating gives CASSPPGSLRGTEAFF.

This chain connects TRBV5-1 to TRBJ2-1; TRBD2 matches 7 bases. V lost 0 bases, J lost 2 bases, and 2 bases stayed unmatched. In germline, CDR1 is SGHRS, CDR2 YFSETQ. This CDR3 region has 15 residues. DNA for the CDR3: TGCGCCAGCAGCTTGGCTAGCGGACCCTACAATGAGCAGTTCTTC. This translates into CASSLASGPYNEQFF.

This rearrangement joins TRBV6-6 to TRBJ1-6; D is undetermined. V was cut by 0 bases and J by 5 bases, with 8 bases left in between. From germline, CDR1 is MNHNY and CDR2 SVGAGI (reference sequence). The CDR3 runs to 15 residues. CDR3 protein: CASSYSGEDNSPLHF. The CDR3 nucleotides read TGTGCCAGCAGTTACTCGGGAGAGGATAATTCACCCCTCCACTTT.

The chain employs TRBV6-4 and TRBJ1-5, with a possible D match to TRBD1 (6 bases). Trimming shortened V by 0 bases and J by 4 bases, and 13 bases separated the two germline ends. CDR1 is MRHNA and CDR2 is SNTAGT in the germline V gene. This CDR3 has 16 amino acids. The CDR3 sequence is CASSDSHREANQPQHF. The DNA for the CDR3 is TGTGCCAGCAGTGACTCGCACAGGGAGGCAAATCAGCCCCAGCATTTT.

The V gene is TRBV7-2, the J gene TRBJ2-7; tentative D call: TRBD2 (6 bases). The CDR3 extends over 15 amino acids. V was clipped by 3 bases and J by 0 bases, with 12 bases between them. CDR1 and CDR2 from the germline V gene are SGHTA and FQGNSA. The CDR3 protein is CASSFMGLSSYEQYF. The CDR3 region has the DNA TGTGCCAGCAGCTTTATGGGACTCAGCTCCTACGAGCAGTACTTC.

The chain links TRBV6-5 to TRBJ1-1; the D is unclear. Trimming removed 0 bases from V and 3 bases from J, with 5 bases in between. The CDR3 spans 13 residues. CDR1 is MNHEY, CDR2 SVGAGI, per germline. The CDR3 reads CASSYSEYTEAFF. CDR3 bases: TGTGCCAGCAGTTACTCCGAATACACTGAAGCTTTCTTT.

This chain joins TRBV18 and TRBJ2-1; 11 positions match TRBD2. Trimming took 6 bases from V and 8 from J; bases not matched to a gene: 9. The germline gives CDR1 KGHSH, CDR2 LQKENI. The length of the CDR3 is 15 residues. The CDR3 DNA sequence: TGTGCCAGCTCCCCTACTAGCGGGAGTGGGGATGAGCAGTTCTTC. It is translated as CASSPTSGSGDEQFF.

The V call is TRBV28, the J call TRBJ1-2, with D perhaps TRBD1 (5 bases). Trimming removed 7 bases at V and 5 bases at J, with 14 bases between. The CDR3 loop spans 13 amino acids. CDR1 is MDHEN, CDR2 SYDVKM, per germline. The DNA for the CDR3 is TGTGCCAGCATTCCGGGGGGGACTTATGGCTACACCTTC. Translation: CASIPGGTYGYTF.

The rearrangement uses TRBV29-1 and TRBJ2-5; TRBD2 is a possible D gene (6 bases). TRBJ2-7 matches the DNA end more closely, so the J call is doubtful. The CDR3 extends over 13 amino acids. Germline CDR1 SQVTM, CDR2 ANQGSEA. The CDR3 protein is CSVGVGRSYEQYF. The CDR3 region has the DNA TGCAGCGTAGGAGTTGGGAGGTCCTACGAGCAGTACTTC.

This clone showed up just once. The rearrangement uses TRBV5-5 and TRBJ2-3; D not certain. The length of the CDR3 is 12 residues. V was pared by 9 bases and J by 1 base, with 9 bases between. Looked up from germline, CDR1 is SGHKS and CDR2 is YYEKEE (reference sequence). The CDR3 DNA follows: TGTGCCACGTCTGAACGCACAGATACGCAGTATTTT. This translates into CATSERTDTQYF.

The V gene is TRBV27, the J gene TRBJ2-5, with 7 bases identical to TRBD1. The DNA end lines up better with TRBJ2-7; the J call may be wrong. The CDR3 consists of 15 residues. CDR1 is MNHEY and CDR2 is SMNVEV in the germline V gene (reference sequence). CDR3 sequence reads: CASSSRDSKSYEQYF. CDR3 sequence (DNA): TGTGCCAGCAGTTCACGGGACAGTAAATCCTACGAGCAGTACTTC.

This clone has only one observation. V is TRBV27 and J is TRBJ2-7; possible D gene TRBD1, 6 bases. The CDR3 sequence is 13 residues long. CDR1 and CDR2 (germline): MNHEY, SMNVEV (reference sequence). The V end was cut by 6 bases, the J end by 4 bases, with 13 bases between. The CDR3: CASRSHDRYEQYF. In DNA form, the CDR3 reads TGTGCCAGCAGAAGCCACGACAGGTACGAGCAGTACTTC.

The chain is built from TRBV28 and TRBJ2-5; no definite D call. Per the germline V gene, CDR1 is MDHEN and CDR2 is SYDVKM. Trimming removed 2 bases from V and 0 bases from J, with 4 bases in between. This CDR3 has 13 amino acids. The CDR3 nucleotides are TGTGCCAGCAGTTTAGCAAACCAAGAGACCCAGTACTTC. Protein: CASSLANQETQYF.

CDR3 coding DNA: TGTGCCAGCAGCCGGGACAGCTCCTACGAGCAGTACTTC. It specifies CASSRDSSYEQYF. The rearrangement joins TRBV28 to TRBJ2-7; 7 bases are a match to TRBD1. Germline CDR1 reads MDHEN; CDR2 reads SYDVKM. The CDR3 is 13 amino acids. V dropped 6 bases and J dropped 0; count of bases not matched to a gene: 2.

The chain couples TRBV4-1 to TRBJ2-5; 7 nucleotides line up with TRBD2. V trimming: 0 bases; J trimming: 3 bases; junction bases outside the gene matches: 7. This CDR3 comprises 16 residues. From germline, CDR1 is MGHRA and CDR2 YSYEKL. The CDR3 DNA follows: TGCGCCAGCAGCCAAGATATCTCGGCGGGAGAAGAGACCCAGTACTTC. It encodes CASSQDISAGEETQYF.

The CDR3 bases are TGCACCAGCAGCCTGAGTCCCGGGGAGCTGTTTTTT. It yields the protein CTSSLSPGELFF. The chain combines TRBV1 with TRBJ2-2; the table names TRBD2, a call not compared with the DNA. TRBV1 is shown as a pseudogene. CDR3 length equals 12 residues.

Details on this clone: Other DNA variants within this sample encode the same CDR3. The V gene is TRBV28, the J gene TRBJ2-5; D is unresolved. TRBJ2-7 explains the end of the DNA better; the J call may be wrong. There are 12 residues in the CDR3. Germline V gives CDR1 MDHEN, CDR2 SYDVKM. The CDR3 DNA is TGTGCCAGCAGTTTTAGTAGCTACGAGCAGTACTTC. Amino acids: CASSFSSYEQYF.

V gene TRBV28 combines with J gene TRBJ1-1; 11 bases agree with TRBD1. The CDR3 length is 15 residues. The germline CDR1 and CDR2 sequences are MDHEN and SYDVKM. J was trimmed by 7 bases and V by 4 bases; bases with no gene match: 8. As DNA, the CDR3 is TGTGCCAGCAGTTCCCCTACCGGGACAGGGGGTGAAGCTTTCTTT. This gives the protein CASSSPTGTGGEAFF. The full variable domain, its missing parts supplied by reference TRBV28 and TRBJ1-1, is DVKVTQSSRYLVKRTGEKVFLECVQDMDHENMFWYRQDPGLGLRLIYFSYDVKMKEKGDIPEGYSVSREKKERFSLILESASTNQTSMYLCASSSPTGTGGEAFFGQGTRLTVV.

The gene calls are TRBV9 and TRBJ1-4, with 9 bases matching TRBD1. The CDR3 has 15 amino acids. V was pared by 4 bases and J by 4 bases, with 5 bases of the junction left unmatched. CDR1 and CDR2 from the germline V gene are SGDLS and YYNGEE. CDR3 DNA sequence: TGTGCCAGCAGCACGCAGACAGGGGGTAATGAAAAACTGTTTTTT. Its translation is CASSTQTGGNEKLFF.

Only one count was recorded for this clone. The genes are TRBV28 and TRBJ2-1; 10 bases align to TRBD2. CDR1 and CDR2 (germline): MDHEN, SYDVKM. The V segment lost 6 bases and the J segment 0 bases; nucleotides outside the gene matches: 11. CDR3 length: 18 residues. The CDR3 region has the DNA TGTGCCAGCAGCGATCCCCTCTCTAGCGGGAGCTCCTACAATGAGCAGTTCTTC. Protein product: CASSDPLSSGSSYNEQFF. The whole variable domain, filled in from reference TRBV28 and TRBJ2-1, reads DVKVTQSSRYLVKRTGEKVFLECVQDMDHENMFWYRQDPGLGLRLIYFSYDVKMKEKGDIPEGYSVSREKKERFSLILESASTNQTSMYLCASSDPLSSGSSYNEQFFGPGTRLTVL.

For the CDR3, the DNA is TGTGCCAGCAGTTTCCTACCCAGGGGGCCTTCACCCCTCCACTTT. The encoded protein is CASSFLPRGPSPLHF. V gene TRBV27 combines with J gene TRBJ1-6; the match to TRBD1 covers 8 bases. V shed 3 bases and J 9 bases; nucleotides not matched to a gene: 7. The CDR3 has 15 residues. The germline V gene encodes CDR1 MNHEY and CDR2 SMNVEV (reference sequence).

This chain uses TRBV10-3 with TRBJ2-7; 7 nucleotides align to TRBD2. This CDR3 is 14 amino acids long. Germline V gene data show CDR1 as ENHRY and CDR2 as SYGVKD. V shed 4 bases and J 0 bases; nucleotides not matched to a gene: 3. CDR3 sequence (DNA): TGTGCCATCAGTGCGGGACTACTCTCCTACGAGCAGTACTTC. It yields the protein CAISAGLLSYEQYF.

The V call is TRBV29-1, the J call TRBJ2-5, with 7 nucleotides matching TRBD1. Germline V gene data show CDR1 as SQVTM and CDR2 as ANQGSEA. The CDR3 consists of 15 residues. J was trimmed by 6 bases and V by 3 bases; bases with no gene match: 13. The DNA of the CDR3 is TGCAGCGTTGACGTAAACAGGGGTATCGGGAAGACCCAGTACTTC. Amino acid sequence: CSVDVNRGIGKTQYF.

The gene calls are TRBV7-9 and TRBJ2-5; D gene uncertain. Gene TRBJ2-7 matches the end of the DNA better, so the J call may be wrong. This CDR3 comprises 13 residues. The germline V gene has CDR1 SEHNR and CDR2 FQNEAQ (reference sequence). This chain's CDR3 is CASSGNKAYEQYF. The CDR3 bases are TGTGCCAGCAGCGGTAATAAGGCCTACGAGCAGTACTTC.